The T cell receptor beta chain under discussion was sequenced for a study of blood T cells in healthy people across ages. This clonotype came up many times. At one boundary the junction diverges from the germline segment, which might be a read error. Sample-barcoded 5' priming and a J-beta primer mix drove a second PCR of roughly 6 to 12 cycles. Each CDR3 protein is one row after TCRdb ran MiXCR on the 5' RACE reads. The table shows approximately 730,000 distinct CDR3 sequences, with about 40% occurring only once. Per-sample yields of isolated PBMCs were at least 6.5 million. The sample comprised blood. This receptor was taken from an older woman in good health.

The DNA for the CDR3 is TGTGCCAGCAGGTTAGGACTAGCGGGTGCCTACGAGCAGTACTTC. Translating gives CASRLGLAGAYEQYF. The gene calls are TRBV7-8 and TRBJ2-7; 11 bases match TRBD2. Germline V gives CDR1 SGHVS, CDR2 FQNEAQ. The CDR3 has 15 residues.